The clone carrying this T cell receptor (beta chain) occurred a few times. Its antigen is currently unknown. Through a sample-barcoded 5' primer and a J-beta primer mix, a second PCR was run for about 7 to 12 cycles. TCRdb passed the 5' RACE reads through MiXCR, listing each CDR3 protein once. The top ten hold over 20% of the sample, which has around 970,000 distinct CDR3 sequences, roughly 47% seen once. This sample was taken from a study of blood T cells in healthy people across ages. Whole-study results and caveats: Total diversity from one million sequenced T cells was likely underestimated. Diversity of TCR beta correlated strongly with naive T cell percentage.

This CDR3 has 12 residues. The material sequenced was blood. This receptor was taken from a woman aged 55-70 years in good health. V usage is TRBV21-1 and J usage is TRBJ2-7. TRBV21-1 is shown as a pseudogene. CDR3 amino acids: CASRVGLYEQYF. CDR3 sequence (DNA): TGTGCCAGCCGTGTAGGGTTATACGAGCAGTACTTC.